This record concerns one T cell receptor (beta chain) sequence. Its cognate antigen is unknown. The CDR3 spans 15 residues. Germline CDR1 and CDR2: LGHNA and YSLEER. The trim removed 4 bases at V and 1 base at J, leaving 6 bases unmatched. A second PCR, run for about 6 to 11 cycles, used a sample-barcoded 5' primer plus a J-beta primer mix. Sequencing yielded, for each sample, at least 3 million paired-end reads carrying CDR3. TCRdb called the 5' RACE reads again in MiXCR, with one record for every CDR3 protein. The sample lists around 990,000 distinct CDR3 sequences, roughly two fifths seen once, with about an eighth in the top ten. The data were obtained in a study of blood T cells in healthy people across ages. General study points: Changes seen in expanded clonotypes were possibly confounded by donor CMV status left unknown. It was held that the diversity estimates obtained from one million T cells were underestimates.

The sequence derives from a man younger than 35 in good health. The gene calls are TRBV4-3 and TRBJ2-5; 7 positions agree with TRBD2. Input material: blood. CDR3 region: CASSPQRGVQETQYF. As DNA, the CDR3 is TGCGCCAGCAGCCCCCAACGGGGGGTCCAAGAGACCCAGTACTTC.